One and the same sample provided the 23 T cell receptor beta chains below, sequenced in a study of regulatory dendritic cells for organ transplantation. Assay: immunoSEQ multiplex PCR; the TCRdb copy retains only in-frame clones and omits some. The table includes more than 5,500 clones, around 62% detected once. Sequenced material: memory CD8+ T cells from blood. Regarding subset: CD45RO+ memory T cells. The receptor set was obtained from a human donor in good health.

V and J are TRBV18 and TRBJ1-5; D is undetermined. This CDR3 comprises 15 residues. Germline V gene sequence: CDR1 KGHSH, CDR2 LQKENI. Trimming shortened V by 2 bases and J by 3 bases, and 11 bases separated the two germline ends. The DNA for the CDR3 is TGTGCCAGCTCACCAGGGTCCGGGGACAATCAGCCCCAGCATTTT. This codes for CASSPGSGDNQPQHF.

Within the sample, this clone is medium-sized (0.01 to 0.1%). The chain recombines TRBV5-8 with TRBJ2-7; no clear D gene. The germline CDR1 and CDR2 sequences are SGHTS and YDEGEE. The CDR3 is 15 residues long. Trimming removed 1 base from V and 2 bases from J, with 13 bases in between. DNA for the CDR3: TGTGCCAGCAGCTTGTTTCAGGTCTCCCCCTACGAGCAGTACTTC. This encodes CASSLFQVSPYEQYF.

This clone was seen only a few times. The chain employs TRBV5-5 and TRBJ1-2, with no clear D. The germline V gene has CDR1 SGHKS and CDR2 YYEKEE (reference sequence). The CDR3 totals 13 residues. V was trimmed by 0 bases and J by 5 bases, leaving 8 bases between them. The CDR3 region is CASSLVPRYGYTF. DNA of the CDR3: TGTGCCAGCAGCTTGGTCCCCCGTTATGGCTACACCTTC.

The CDR3 here is CASSQSKDRGNEQYF. In nucleotides, the CDR3 is TGCGCCAGCAGTCAATCTAAGGACAGGGGCAACGAGCAGTACTTC. This sequence joins TRBV23-1 and TRBJ2-7; 9 bases are shared with TRBD1. TRBV23-1 is known as an ORF, though its function is uncertain. CDR3 length: 15 residues. The V gene end was trimmed by 0 bases and the J gene end by 5 bases; junction bases not matched to a gene: 5.

This clone was picked up one time. The V and J genes are TRBV5-6 and TRBJ1-2; TRBD1 is a possible D gene (6 bases). In germline, CDR1 is SGHDT, CDR2 YYEEEE. Between the trimmed V and J ends, which lost 4 bases and 0 bases, there was a span of 25 bases. The CDR3 spans 19 residues. The CDR3 sequence: CASSGSARNRDKSNYGYTF. As DNA, the CDR3 is TGTGCCAGCAGCGGATCCGCGCGAAACCGGGACAAGTCTAACTATGGCTACACCTTC.

The chain combines TRBV27 with TRBJ2-5, with a tentative D call TRBD1 (6 bases). Germline V gives CDR1 MNHEY, CDR2 SMNVEV (reference sequence). V lost 7 bases, J lost 3 bases, and 9 bases lay in between. The CDR3 covers 12 residues. As DNA, the CDR3 is TGTGCCAGCAAGGACAGAAAAGAGACCCAGTACTTC. Amino acids: CASKDRKETQYF.

This chain joins TRBV19 and TRBJ1-4; D unresolved. Germline V lookup: CDR1 LNHDA, CDR2 SQIVND (reference sequence). The CDR3 totals 15 residues. The germline V and J ends were trimmed by 5 bases and 3 bases, with 13 bases remaining between them. The CDR3 region is CASSPNSTPNEKLFF. CDR3 nucleotides: TGTGCCAGTAGTCCAAACAGTACACCTAATGAAAAACTGTTTTTT.

This clone occurred a few times. J is TRBJ2-5 and V is TRBV6-1, with 8 bases identical to TRBD1. Unmatched junction bases numbered 5, after V lost 3 bases and J lost 5 bases. There are 14 residues in the CDR3. Germline V gene data show CDR1 as MNHNS and CDR2 as SASEGT. CDR3 nucleotides: TGTGCCAGCAGTGATTTGGACAGGGTGGAGACCCAGTACTTC. Its translation: CASSDLDRVETQYF.

The chain joins TRBV7-9 to TRBJ2-7; 7 bases map to TRBD1. This CDR3 has 15 amino acids. The germline V gene encodes CDR1 SEHNR and CDR2 FQNEAQ (reference sequence). The trim removed 5 bases at V and 2 bases at J, leaving 9 bases unmatched. This CDR3 reads CASSDTDRETYEQYF. CDR3 coding DNA: TGTGCCAGCAGCGACACAGACAGGGAAACCTACGAGCAGTACTTC.

The rearrangement links TRBV5-8 to TRBJ2-3, with a tentative D call TRBD2 (5 bases). Germline lookup yields CDR1 SGHTS and CDR2 YDEGEE. V gave up 2 bases and J gave up 0 bases, with 7 bases separating them. The CDR3 runs 14 residues. The CDR3 DNA reads TGTGCCAGCAGCTTTGGGGAGAGCACAGATACGCAGTATTTT. It specifies CASSFGESTDTQYF.

V is TRBV5-1 and J is TRBJ2-5, with TRBD2 as a possible D gene (6 bases). With 3 bases removed from V and 3 bases from J, the gap between germline ends came to 15 bases. There are 15 residues in the CDR3. CDR1 SGHRS and CDR2 YFSETQ come from the germline V gene. CDR3 protein: CASSWGGNNEETQYF. CDR3 coding DNA: TGCGCCAGCAGCTGGGGCGGGAATAACGAAGAGACCCAGTACTTC.

CDR3 amino acids: CASSTGQGPGELFF. The CDR3 DNA follows: TGTGCCAGCAGCACGGGACAGGGCCCCGGGGAGCTGTTTTTT. The rearrangement joins TRBV11-3 to TRBJ2-2; TRBD1 matches at 9 bases. The CDR3 has 14 residues. Germline assignment: CDR1 SGHNT and CDR2 YENEEA. Germline trimming cut 5 bases from V and 6 bases from J; bases unmatched to any gene: 4.

This rearrangement joins TRBV5-1 to TRBJ2-1, with 12 bases lining up with TRBD2. The ends lost 5 bases at V and 4 bases at J; junction bases unmatched: 4. This CDR3 contains 15 residues. Germline-derived CDR1 and CDR2 are SGHRS and YFSETQ. The DNA for the CDR3 is TGCGCCAGCAGTTCTAGCGGGGGGGATTACAATGAGCAGTTCTTC. Translation: CASSSSGGDYNEQFF.

The J gene is TRBJ2-2, the V gene TRBV2; no reliable D call. The V gene's germline CDR1 is SNHLY and CDR2 FYNNEI. The CDR3 loop spans 15 amino acids. Between the trimmed V and J ends, which lost 2 bases and 5 bases, there was a span of 12 bases. The CDR3 loop is CASSEYETATGELFF. CDR3 DNA sequence: TGTGCCAGCAGTGAATACGAGACTGCAACCGGGGAGCTGTTTTTT.

The gene calls are TRBV5-5 and TRBJ1-5; D unresolved. The CDR3 spans 14 residues. Trimming left V 0 bases short and J 3 bases short, with 7 bases between. The germline V gene encodes CDR1 SGHKS and CDR2 YYEKEE (reference sequence). The CDR3 spells CASSLEEFNQPQHF. The CDR3 DNA is TGTGCCAGCAGCTTGGAAGAGTTCAATCAGCCCCAGCATTTT.

The rearrangement joins TRBV9 to TRBJ2-5, with 9 bases identical to TRBD1. The J segment lost 9 bases and the V segment lost 3 bases, leaving 9 bases of the junction unmatched. The length of the CDR3 is 14 residues. Germline CDR1 reads SGDLS; CDR2 reads YYNGEE. CDR3 in DNA: TGTGCCAGCAGCGCCGCTTACAGGGGGCGGCCCCAGTACTTC. Protein sequence: CASSAAYRGRPQYF. The complete variable domain, with remaining parts taken from reference TRBV9 and TRBJ2-5, reads DSGVTQTPKHLITATGQRVTLRCSPRSGDLSVYWYQQSLDQGLQFLIQYYNGEERAKGNILERFSAQQFPDLHSELNLSSLELGDSALYFCASSAAYRGRPQYFGPGTRLLVL.

Of note for this clone: Other DNA sequences in this specimen translate into the identical CDR3. The V and J genes are TRBV4-2 and TRBJ2-3; D uncertain. The germline gives CDR1 LGHNA, CDR2 YNFKEQ. V was trimmed by 0 bases and J by 1 base, leaving 8 bases between them. This CDR3 has 15 residues. This CDR3 reads CASSQDNRGTDTQYF. CDR3 DNA sequence: TGTGCCAGCAGCCAAGATAATAGAGGCACAGATACGCAGTATTTT.

This chain uses TRBV19 with TRBJ2-7, with 7 nucleotides matching TRBD1. The length of the CDR3 is 13 residues. The trim removed 11 bases at V and 4 bases at J, leaving 11 bases unmatched. Looked up from germline, CDR1 is LNHDA and CDR2 is SQIVND (reference sequence). CDR3 amino acids: CASNPGQNYEQYF. The CDR3 nucleotides read TGTGCCTCAAACCCGGGACAGAATTACGAGCAGTACTTC.

The V gene is TRBV27, the J gene TRBJ2-7; TRBD2 aligns across 9 bases. Germline CDR1 and CDR2: MNHEY and SMNVEV (reference sequence). With V trimmed by 6 bases and J by 2 bases, 8 bases remained unmatched. This CDR3 region has 15 residues. The CDR3: CASRVTSGSTYEQYF. The CDR3 nucleotides are TGTGCCAGCAGGGTCACTAGCGGGTCTACCTACGAGCAGTACTTC.

The chain has TRBV7-9 and TRBJ1-2; 8 bases are a match to TRBD1. Germline assignment: CDR1 SEHNR and CDR2 FQNEAQ (reference sequence). CDR3 length equals 15 residues. J was trimmed by 7 bases and V by 4 bases; bases with no gene match: 11. This CDR3 is CASSSGTGFVGGYTF. Written as DNA, the CDR3 is TGTGCCAGCAGCTCCGGGACAGGTTTCGTCGGTGGCTACACCTTC.

The CDR3 DNA reads TGTGCCAGCAGTGAAAGGACAGGGTACGAGCAGTACTTC. Translated: CASSERTGYEQYF. This chain joins TRBV27 and TRBJ2-7; the match to TRBD1 covers 8 bases. This CDR3 comprises 13 residues. V dropped 5 bases and J dropped 4; count of bases not matched to a gene: 4. Germline V gene data show CDR1 as MNHEY and CDR2 as SMNVEV (reference sequence).

This chain uses TRBV18 with TRBJ2-7; 8 positions agree with TRBD1. This CDR3 is 14 amino acids long. Germline CDR1 and CDR2: KGHSH and LQKENI. After removal of 2 bases from V and 0 bases from J, the junction contained 0 bases not matched to a gene. The DNA for the CDR3 is TGTGCCAGCTCACCAGGACAGGGCTCCTACGAGCAGTACTTC. As protein: CASSPGQGSYEQYF.

The table lists this clone with a few counts. The CDR3 bases are TGTGCCAGCAGCGTAAGTTACAGACAGGGAACCACTGAAGCTTTCTTT. Encoded protein: CASSVSYRQGTTEAFF. The J gene is TRBJ1-1, the V gene TRBV9; TRBD1 aligns across 7 bases. The CDR3 has 16 amino acids. CDR1 is SGDLS and CDR2 is YYNGEE in the germline V gene. V lost 1 base to trimming and J lost 4 bases; unmatched junction nucleotides: 10.